Given below is one TCR beta chain in context. Antigen specificity is unknown. V lost 11 bases and J lost 2; bases outside the gene matches: 7. Germline loops: CDR1 LNHDA, CDR2 SQIVND (reference sequence). This CDR3 contains 14 residues. This record belongs to a study of monozygotic twins with cystic fibrosis. The study's findings and limits: Unrelated CF individuals shared fewer identical clonotypes than monozygotic CF twins. Co-twins had the most similar V usage for 13 of 16 pairs, J for 8.

Sequencing used immunoSEQ multiplex PCR; TCRdb keeps in-frame clones, though not all of them. The sample has 30,000 to 45,000 clones; over 75% are singletons. This TCR was recovered from a girl aged 2-10 years with cystic fibrosis. Sample: blood. V usage is TRBV19 and J usage is TRBJ1-5; TRBD1 agrees at 9 bases. CDR3 bases: TGTGCCGTAAGCACAGGGGGCGGCAATCAGCCCCAGCATTTT. Translating it yields CAVSTGGGNQPQHF.